These 14 T cell receptor beta chains came from one sample sequenced in a study of T cell clonality in common variable immunodeficiency. Libraries were prepared by immunoSEQ multiplex PCR; TCRdb keeps only in-frame clonotypes and omits some of them. The profile covers 51,000 or so clones, none occurring a single time. The sequencing input was peripheral blood mononuclear cells. These receptors were collected from a person aged 18 to 70 in good health.

Ten or more counts support this clone. The sequence runs out 3 residues before the end of the CDR3; the remainder is reconstructed from the germline J gene. The rearrangement links TRBV30 to TRBJ1-1; no definite D call. CDR1 is GTSNPN, CDR2 SVGIG, per germline (reference sequence). This CDR3 contains 14 residues. V shed 4 bases and J shed 0 bases, with 12 bases lying between them. The CDR3 region is CAWISPLVNTEAFF. The CDR3 bases that were read are TGTGCCTGGATCTCCCCCCTCGTGAACACTGAA.

This clone was observed a few times. The read ends 3 residues shy of where the CDR3 ends; the end is completed using the germline J gene. The same CDR3 can be traced to other DNA sequences in this sample. The chain uses TRBV20-1 and TRBJ2-1, with a tentative D call TRBD2 (6 bases). The germline V gene has CDR1 DFQATT and CDR2 SNEGSKA (reference sequence). The CDR3 is made up of 15 amino acids. The sequenced part of the CDR3 DNA is TGCAGGGTGGAGAGGGACTCCCTCTCCTACAATGAG. Translating gives CRVERDSLSYNE. From start to end, the CDR3 is CRVERDSLSYNEQFF.

There are many counts of this clone. The CDR3 goes on 3 residues after the read ends, and that part is filled in from the germline J gene. This sequence joins TRBV30 and TRBJ1-4, with D possibly matching TRBD1 (5 bases). Germline-derived CDR1 and CDR2 are GTSNPN and SVGIG (reference sequence). The ends were cut back, 2 bases at V and 4 bases at J, with 11 bases in the middle. The CDR3 has 14 amino acids. CDR3 bases read: TGTGCCTGGAGTAGGGGAGAACGTAATGAAAAA. Translating gives CAWSRGERNEK. In full, the CDR3 reads CAWSRGERNEKLFF. The variable domain in full, completed from reference TRBV30 and TRBJ1-4, reads SQTIHQWPATLVQPVGSPLSLECTVEGTSNPNLYWYRQAAGRGLQLLFYSVGIGQISSEVPQNLSASRPQDRQFILSSKKLLLSDSGFYLCAWSRGERNEKLFFGSGTQLSVL.

This clone occurred many times. The CDR3 goes on 3 residues after the read ends, and that part is filled in from the germline J gene. The chain joins TRBV5-1 to TRBJ2-3, with 7 bases identical to TRBD1. CDR1 is SGHRS and CDR2 is YFSETQ in the germline V gene. This CDR3 spans 14 amino acids. V lost 4 bases, J lost 6 bases, and 8 bases stayed unmatched. CDR3 in amino acids: CASSPGTAEDTQYF. CDR3 DNA, as far as it was read: TGCGCCAGCAGCCCCGGGACAGCCGAGGATACG. The variable domain in full, with the rest retrieved from reference TRBV5-1 and TRBJ2-3, is KAGVTQTPRYLIKTRGQQVTLSCSPISGHRSVSWYQQTPGQGLQFLFEYFSETQRNKGNFPGRFSGRQFSNSRSEMNVSTLELGDSALYLCASSPGTAEDTQYFGPGTRLTVL.

There are many counts of this clone. From the germline J gene comes the end of the CDR3, since the read stops 3 residues before it. V usage is TRBV7-9 and J usage is TRBJ2-7; 7 bases align to TRBD1. Germline assignment: CDR1 SEHNR and CDR2 FQNEAQ (reference sequence). The V segment lost 7 bases and the J segment 5 bases; nucleotides outside the gene matches: 11. The CDR3 is made up of 14 amino acids. The CDR3 here is CASTLRTGEDEQYF. CDR3 DNA (partial): TGTGCCAGCACCCTACGCACAGGGGAAGACGAG.

In this sample, this clone turned up many times. The CDR3 end lies 3 residues beyond the end of the read and is filled in from the germline J gene. The chain employs TRBV30 and TRBJ2-7; no definite D call. The CDR3 is 14 residues long. Per the germline V gene, CDR1 is GTSNPN and CDR2 is SVGIG (reference sequence). Trimming pared 6 bases from V and 5 bases from J, leaving 20 bases between. CDR3 sequence: CACIPPWAINEQYF. CDR3 DNA, as far as it was read: TGTGCCTGTATCCCCCCCTGGGCCATCAACGAG.

Only a few counts were recorded for this clone. With the read ending 3 residues before the CDR3 end, the germline J gene is used to fill in that end. This rearrangement joins TRBV2 to TRBJ1-5, with a weak D call TRBD1 (6 bases). Looked up from germline, CDR1 is SNHLY and CDR2 is FYNNEI. Between the trimmed V and J ends, which lost 6 bases and 1 base, there was a span of 16 bases. This CDR3 has 16 amino acids. CDR3 protein: CASRAGVGVSNQPQHF. Incomplete CDR3 DNA: TGTGCCAGCAGGGCAGGGGTCGGAGTAAGCAATCAGCCC.

This clone turned up a few times. The CDR3 sequence is CSSPSRVVNNEQFF. The CDR3 DNA, read in part, is TGCAGTTCACCAAGCCGGGTCGTAAACAATGAG. J is TRBJ2-1 and V is TRBV20-1; D call uncertain. The read finishes 3 residues shy of the CDR3 end, and the germline J gene is used to complete it. Trimming took 8 bases from V and 5 from J, leaving 19 bases between them. CDR3 length equals 14 residues. Germline V gives CDR1 DFQATT, CDR2 SNEGSKA (reference sequence).

This clone appeared many times. Read data end 3 residues before the CDR3 end; the end is taken from the germline J gene. This chain connects TRBV14 to TRBJ1-3; TRBD1 matches 7 bases. Germline V gene sequence: CDR1 SGHDN, CDR2 FVKESK. The length of the CDR3 is 16 residues. V shed 0 bases and J 4 bases; nucleotides not matched to a gene: 6. CDR3 loop: CASSQERRGYGNTIYF. CDR3 DNA, as far as it was read: TGTGCCAGCAGCCAAGAGCGCAGGGGGTACGGAAACACC.

As regards this clone: Read data end 3 residues before the CDR3 end; the end is taken from the germline J gene. This chain joins TRBV6-4 and TRBJ1-2, with 9 bases lining up with TRBD1. Germline values: CDR1 MRHNA, CDR2 SNTAGT. Trimming took 8 bases from V and 5 from J; bases not matched to a gene: 3. CDR3 length equals 12 residues. CDR3 bases read: TGTGCCAGCGTAGGGACAGGGTATGGC. Translation gives CASVGTGYG. The CDR3, in full, reads CASVGTGYGYTF.

This clone showed up many times. The read falls 3 residues short of the CDR3 end, and the missing part is taken from the germline J gene. The chain has TRBV20-1 and TRBJ1-6; tentative D call: TRBD1 (6 bases). Trimming removed 0 bases from V and 0 bases from J, with 6 bases in between. The length of the CDR3 is 15 residues. Germline lookup yields CDR1 DFQATT and CDR2 SNEGSKA (reference sequence). The DNA read from the CDR3 is TGCAGTGCTAGAGAGGACAGCTCCTATAATTCACCC. As protein: CSAREDSSYNSP. Given in full, the CDR3 is CSAREDSSYNSPLHF.

This clone occurred many times. The read stops 3 residues short of the end of the CDR3; the missing end is completed from the germline J gene. V is TRBV5-1 and J is TRBJ2-2; 7 nucleotides match TRBD1. Per germline, CDR1 SGHRS and CDR2 YFSETQ. The CDR3 is 14 residues long. J gave up 4 bases and V 4 bases, and 4 bases lay outside the gene matches. The covered CDR3 bases are TGCGCCAGCAGCACAGGGGCGAGCACCGGGGAG. This translates into CASSTGASTGE. The whole CDR3 sequence reads CASSTGASTGELFF.

This clone has ten or more counts. The sequenced part of the CDR3 DNA is TGCAGTGCTAGGGGGCAGGGAGACGGTATGCCC. Translated: CSARGQGDGMP. The whole CDR3 sequence reads CSARGQGDGMPQHF. This chain links TRBV20-1 with TRBJ1-5; D perhaps matches TRBD1 (5 bases). From the germline J gene comes the end of the CDR3, since the read stops 3 residues before it. There are 14 residues in the CDR3. Germline V CDR1 and CDR2: DFQATT, SNEGSKA (reference sequence). V lost 3 bases, J lost 9 bases, and 18 bases lay in between.

Many counts were recorded for this clone. The read terminates 3 residues before the CDR3 end, so the remaining end is supplied by the germline J gene. The chain couples TRBV19 to TRBJ1-5; D is perhaps TRBD1 (5 bases). This CDR3 is built from 15 residues. CDR1 and CDR2 from the germline V gene are LNHDA and SQIVND (reference sequence). V lost 6 bases and J lost 4, with 16 bases in between. Incomplete CDR3 DNA: TGTGCCAGTAGCCTAGGTCCGGGGGGGAATCAGCCC. Translation: CASSLGPGGNQP. The entire CDR3 reads CASSLGPGGNQPQHF.